The 24 T cell receptor beta chains below come from one sample, sequenced in a study of blood T cells in healthy people across ages. Together with a sample-barcoded 5' primer, a J-beta primer mix was included in a second PCR lasting about 6 to 12 cycles. In TCRdb, the 5' RACE reads were re-called with MiXCR into one record per CDR3 protein. Of 550,000 to 600,000 distinct CDR3 sequences listed, 45% to 55% are singletons. Sequencing used blood. These receptors came from a man at least 80 years old in good health.

The table lists this clonotype with a few counts. The J gene is TRBJ2-1, the V gene TRBV20-1, with 7 nucleotides matching TRBD2. V lost 2 bases and J lost 4; bases outside the gene matches: 5. The germline CDR1 and CDR2 sequences are DFQATT and SNEGSKA (reference sequence). The CDR3 consists of 14 residues. The CDR3 DNA follows: TGCAGTGCTAGAAGACGGGAGGATTACAATGAGCAGTTCTTC. Protein product: CSARRREDYNEQFF.

This clonotype showed up just a few times. The V and J genes are TRBV4-3 and TRBJ2-3, with 8 bases identical to TRBD2. CDR1 LGHNA and CDR2 YSLEER come from the germline V gene. V shed 0 bases and J 0 bases; nucleotides not matched to a gene: 17. The CDR3 totals 21 residues. CDR3: CASSQDGVAGNKLGSTDTQYF. In DNA form, the CDR3 reads TGCGCCAGCAGCCAAGATGGTGTAGCGGGGAACAAACTTGGGAGCACAGATACGCAGTATTTT.

The V call is TRBV7-2, the J call TRBJ2-7; TRBD2 matches 10 bases. Trimming removed 2 bases from V and 7 bases from J; junction bases left unmatched: 8. The germline V gene encodes CDR1 SGHTA and CDR2 FQGNSA. The CDR3 has 15 residues. The CDR3 loop reads CASSLFLAGVSEQYF. Here the CDR3 DNA reads TGTGCCAGCAGCTTATTCCTAGCGGGAGTGAGTGAGCAGTACTTC.

The chain employs TRBV4-3 and TRBJ2-5; D ambiguous. The CDR3 has 15 amino acids. Germline CDR1 LGHNA, CDR2 YSLEER. V was pared by 0 bases and J by 4 bases, with 12 bases between. CDR3 sequence reads: CASSQDPGTGETQYF. CDR3 DNA sequence: TGCGCCAGCAGCCAAGATCCAGGCACGGGAGAGACCCAGTACTTC.

This clonotype has ten or more counts. The chain employs TRBV7-9 and TRBJ1-2; D possibly corresponds to TRBD1 (6 bases). The CDR3 runs 15 residues. The germline V and J ends were trimmed by 0 bases and 4 bases, with 12 bases remaining between them. CDR1 and CDR2 from the germline V gene are SEHNR and FQNEAQ (reference sequence). CDR3 DNA: TGTGCCAGCAGCTTAGCATCAGGGGCTGCCTATGGCTACACCTTC. Translated, it gives CASSLASGAAYGYTF. The entire variable domain, with the rest obtained from reference TRBV7-9 and TRBJ1-2, is as follows: DTGVSQNPRHKITKRGQNVTFRCDPISEHNRLYWYRQTLGQGPEFLTYFQNEAQLEKSRLLSDRFSAERPKGSFSTLEIQRTEQGDSAMYLCASSLASGAAYGYTFGSGTRLTVV.

This clonotype was seen a few times. The chain has TRBV7-9 and TRBJ2-1; 9 nucleotides line up with TRBD2. The CDR3 contains 15 residues. Germline V lookup: CDR1 SEHNR, CDR2 FQNEAQ (reference sequence). J lost 5 bases, V lost 1 base, and 3 bases had no gene match. The CDR3 loop is CASSLVAGAHNEQFF. Here the CDR3 DNA reads TGTGCCAGCAGCTTAGTAGCGGGAGCCCACAATGAGCAGTTCTTC.

The chain employs TRBV7-8 and TRBJ1-1; maybe TRBD1 (6 bases). V was clipped by 5 bases and J by 10 bases, with 23 bases between them. The germline CDR1 and CDR2 sequences are SGHVS and FQNEAQ. The CDR3 is 15 residues long. As DNA, the CDR3 is TGTGCCAGCAGCCTTGTCGCCTCAGGGGAAGGTGGAGCTTTCTTT. This gives the protein CASSLVASGEGGAFF.

This clonotype was seen a few times. The V and J genes are TRBV7-9 and TRBJ2-6; the match to TRBD1 covers 8 bases. Germline CDR1 SEHNR, CDR2 FQNEAQ (reference sequence). J gave up 6 bases and V 1 base, and 5 bases lay outside the gene matches. The CDR3 has 16 residues. CDR3 region: CASSLGTGNVANVLTF. CDR3 nucleotide sequence: TGTGCCAGCAGCTTAGGGACAGGGAATGTGGCCAACGTCCTGACTTTC.

The chain carries TRBV7-2 and TRBJ2-7; tentatively, D is TRBD2 (5 bases). TRBJ2-5 explains the end of the DNA better; the J call may be wrong. Looked up from germline, CDR1 is SGHTA and CDR2 is FQGNSA. The CDR3 covers 15 residues. The CDR3 protein is CASSSSAGLGETQYF. CDR3 in DNA: TGTGCCAGCAGCTCCTCTGCGGGTTTGGGAGAGACCCAGTACTTC.

This chain uses TRBV12-3 or TRBV12-4 with TRBJ1-4, with D hard to call. V was trimmed by 11 bases and J by 3 bases, leaving 13 bases between them. This CDR3 comprises 13 residues. The CDR3 nucleotides read TGTGCCTCCAACCCCGGGTCTAATGAAAAACTGTTTTTT. This codes for CASNPGSNEKLFF.

This clonotype appeared once. The chain links TRBV7-2 to TRBJ1-5; TRBD1 matches at 8 bases. Germline lookup yields CDR1 SGHTA and CDR2 FQGNSA. The CDR3 sequence is 15 residues long. J was trimmed by 0 bases and V by 5 bases; bases with no gene match: 3. CDR3 residues: CASSPDRVSNQPQHF. The CDR3 nucleotides read TGTGCCAGCAGCCCGGACAGGGTTAGCAATCAGCCCCAGCATTTT.

This chain connects TRBV12-3 or TRBV12-4 to TRBJ2-5; the match to TRBD1 covers 11 bases. The J call may not be correct, given that the DNA end is closer to TRBJ2-7. CDR3 length: 14 residues. The CDR3 bases are TGTGCCAGCCAAGGACAGGGGGCTATCTACGAGCAGTACTTC. Translation: CASQGQGAIYEQYF.

This sequence joins TRBV7-3 and TRBJ2-2, with 14 bases that match TRBD2. The CDR3 has 20 residues. With V trimmed by 0 bases and J by 1 base, 7 bases remained unmatched. Germline V gene data show CDR1 as SGHTA and CDR2 as FQGTGA. The CDR3 coding sequence is TGTGCCAGCAGCTTAACGGGGGGGACTAGCGGGAGAGGGAACACCGGGGAGCTGTTTTTT. Translated, it gives CASSLTGGTSGRGNTGELFF.

The sample holds a few counts of this clonotype. The chain links TRBV4-3 to TRBJ1-1, with TRBD1 as a possible D gene (5 bases). The germline V and J ends were trimmed by 1 base and 4 bases, with 10 bases remaining between them. This CDR3 has 14 amino acids. Germline loops: CDR1 LGHNA, CDR2 YSLEER. In nucleotides, the CDR3 is TGCGCCAGCAGCCAAGTACTGAGGGGCACTGAAGCTTTCTTT. Protein: CASSQVLRGTEAFF.

This clonotype was found a few times. This chain connects TRBV7-2 to TRBJ2-7; D could derive from TRBD1 or TRBD2 (5 bases each). Germline assignment: CDR1 SGHTA and CDR2 FQGNSA. Trimming took 8 bases from V and 5 from J, leaving 16 bases between them. The CDR3 is 13 amino acids. The CDR3: CASQKGRDHEQYF. In nucleotides, the CDR3 is TGTGCCAGCCAGAAAGGCAGGGACCACGAGCAGTACTTC.

V and J are TRBV20-1 and TRBJ2-3; no clear D gene. Germline-derived CDR1 and CDR2 are DFQATT and SNEGSKA (reference sequence). V was shortened by 2 bases and J by 5 bases, with 11 bases between the two germline ends. The CDR3 spans 13 residues. CDR3 sequence (DNA): TGCAGTGCTAGACCTCCAGTAAAAGATACGCAGTATTTT. It codes for CSARPPVKDTQYF.

This clonotype was seen a handful of times. This rearrangement joins TRBV30 to TRBJ1-2, with TRBD1 as a possible D gene (5 bases). Between the trimmed V and J ends, which lost 2 bases and 7 bases, there was a span of 17 bases. Germline V gene sequence: CDR1 GTSNPN, CDR2 SVGIG (reference sequence). The CDR3 sequence is 14 residues long. The CDR3 DNA reads as TGTGCCTGGAGTAGGGAGGGGTCGAAGAGTGGCTACACCTTC. Amino acid sequence: CAWSREGSKSGYTF.

V usage is TRBV6-2 or TRBV6-3 and J usage is TRBJ2-1; tentatively, D is TRBD2 (7 bases). CDR1 and CDR2 (germline): MNHEY, SVGEGT. The CDR3 runs 14 residues. CDR3 loop: CARPRGAPYNEQFF. The CDR3 nucleotides read TGTGCTAGGCCCCGGGGGGCCCCCTACAATGAGCAGTTCTTC.

The CDR3 loop reads CASSQTGLAGTAYEQYF. The CDR3 nucleotides read TGTGCCAGCAGCCAAACGGGACTAGCGGGGACCGCCTACGAGCAGTACTTC. The genes are TRBV7-2 and TRBJ2-7, with 13 bases aligning to TRBD2. The CDR3 covers 17 residues. Unmatched junction bases numbered 9, after V lost 5 bases and J lost 2 bases. The V gene's germline CDR1 is SGHTA and CDR2 FQGNSA.

This clonotype was detected a few times. With a much larger clone just one base away, this may be a read error. The V call is TRBV5-1, the J call TRBJ2-7, with 10 bases that match TRBD2. This CDR3 has 14 amino acids. The germline V gene encodes CDR1 SGHRS and CDR2 YFSETQ. Germline trimming cut 4 bases from V and 2 bases from J; bases unmatched to any gene: 3. In DNA, the CDR3 is TGCGCCAGCAGCGTGAGCGGGAGGGCCTACGAGCAGTACTTC. This gives the protein CASSVSGRAYEQYF. Complete variable domain (other parts from reference TRBV5-1 and TRBJ2-7): KAGVTQTPRYLIKTRGQQVTLSCSPISGHRSVSWYQQTPGQGLQFLFEYFSETQRNKGNFPGRFSGRQFSNSRSEMNVSTLELGDSALYLCASSVSGRAYEQYFGPGTRLTVT.

V usage is TRBV20-1 and J usage is TRBJ2-4; D is uncertain. The end of the DNA aligns better with TRBJ2-7, so the J call may be wrong. This CDR3 comprises 13 residues. Germline V lookup: CDR1 DFQATT, CDR2 SNEGSKA (reference sequence). CDR3 DNA: TGCAGTGCTCTTCTGACAACCACCTACGAGCAGTACTTC. Protein product: CSALLTTTYEQYF.

This rearrangement joins TRBV29-1 to TRBJ2-7; TRBD1 might be the D (5 bases). The germline V gene encodes CDR1 SQVTM and CDR2 ANQGSEA. Trimming stripped 8 bases from V and 4 bases from J, with 12 bases between. There are 11 residues in the CDR3. CDR3 sequence: CSTQGAYEQYF. The CDR3 DNA is TGCAGCACCCAAGGGGCTTACGAGCAGTACTTC.

The V gene is TRBV20-1, the J gene TRBJ1-4; no clear D gene. The CDR3 consists of 15 residues. CDR1 and CDR2 (germline): DFQATT, SNEGSKA (reference sequence). V lost 0 bases and J 5 bases, leaving 13 bases between the germline ends. DNA of the CDR3: TGCAGTGCTAGAGATCTAGGAGGCCCGAATGAAAAACTGTTTTTT. Translation gives CSARDLGGPNEKLFF.

The CDR3 is CASLADDSSYGYTF. The CDR3 nucleotides are TGTGCCAGCCTCGCCGATGACAGCTCGTATGGCTACACCTTC. The J gene is TRBJ1-2, the V gene TRBV6-6; D is possibly TRBD1 (5 bases). Germline V lookup: CDR1 MNHNY, CDR2 SVGAGI (reference sequence). V lost 8 bases and J 5 bases, leaving 18 bases between the germline ends. The CDR3 extends over 14 amino acids.